A selection of T cell receptor beta chains follows, all from one sample in a study of blood T cell repertoires in COVID-19. Data came from immunoSEQ multiplex PCR; TCRdb stores just in-frame clones and leaves some out. In the table there are 150,000 to 200,000 clones, 86% of which are singletons. Sequenced material: peripheral blood. All receptors come from a woman aged 55-70 years with COVID-19, enrolled during active disease. Each CDR3 is given without its conserved first and last residue. A D gene is named only where the DNA matches it firmly. Clone sizes are given selectively: once, few, many, or a class where the clone is expanded.

d_gene	v_gene	abundance	CDR3aa
TRBD1	TRBV2	-	ASRDQGVYGYT
-	TRBV30	-	AWSTQTYEQY
TRBD1	TRBV7-6	-	ASSLYRDREDEQY
-	TRBV7-2	-	ASTPSETQY
TRBD2	TRBV30	-	AWSVRAGLAKNIQY
TRBD2	TRBV30	-	AWNSPGLAGAYEQY
TRBD2	TRBV6-6	-	ASSSGRYNEQF
-	TRBV30	once	ASTGFYGYT
-	TRBV5-5	-	ASSLDRVGAEAF
TRBD1	TRBV19	-	ASSVTGRPTEAF
-	TRBV11-3	once	ASSLAPGTGNTIY
-	TRBV5-1	-	ASSLGGSRNEQF
-	TRBV7-9	-	ASSPTGPGNNEQF
-	TRBV5-1	-	ASSTVGGGEGYT
-	TRBV28	-	ASSFSLNYGYT
-	TRBV6-2/TRBV6-3	-	ASSKPSDSNQPQH
-	TRBV7-2	-	ASSSRGGAADTQY
-	TRBV11-2	-	ASAPLQGSYNEQF
-	TRBV7-9	-	ASSLSAASSYEQY
-	TRBV5-5	-	ASSGTEAF
TRBD1	TRBV19	-	ASSIGDRGTETQY
TRBD1	TRBV24-1	-	ATSDIRQGAISGAERDEQF
-	TRBV29-1	-	SVEHTDTQY
-	TRBV19	-	ASSRGAGNTIY